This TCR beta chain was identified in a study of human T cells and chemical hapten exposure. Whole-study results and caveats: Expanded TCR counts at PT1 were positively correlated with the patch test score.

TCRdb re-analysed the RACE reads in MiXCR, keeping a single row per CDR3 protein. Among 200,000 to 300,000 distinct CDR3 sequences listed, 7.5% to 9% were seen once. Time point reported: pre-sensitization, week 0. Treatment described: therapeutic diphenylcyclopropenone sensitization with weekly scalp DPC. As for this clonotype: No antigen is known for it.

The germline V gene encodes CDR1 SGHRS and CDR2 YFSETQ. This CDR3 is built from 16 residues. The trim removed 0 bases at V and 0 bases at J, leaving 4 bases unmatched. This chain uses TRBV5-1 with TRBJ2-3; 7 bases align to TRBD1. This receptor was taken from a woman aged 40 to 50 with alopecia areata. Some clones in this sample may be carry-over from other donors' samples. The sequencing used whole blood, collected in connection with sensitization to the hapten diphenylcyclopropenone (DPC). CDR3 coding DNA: TGCGCCAGCAGCTTGGACAGGGGATATAGCACAGATACGCAGTATTTT. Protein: CASSLDRGYSTDTQYF.